The present TCR beta chain was sequenced within a study of cytomegalovirus exposure and HLA in healthy donors. As concerns this clone: Its target is unknown.

General study points: In a later analysis, at a false discovery rate of 0.05, roughly 16,000 TCR beta sequences matched HLA alleles.

13 Jbeta primers and 60 Vbeta primers were used for the PCR. Sequencing used immunoSEQ multiplex PCR; TCRdb keeps in-frame clones, though not all of them. Counted here are about 150,000 clones, 85% occurring once; the ten biggest clones make up 1%. The length of the CDR3 is 15 residues. Trimming left V 6 bases short and J 5 bases short, with 19 bases between. Germline V gene sequence: CDR1 MNHNS, CDR2 SASEGT. This clonotype originated in a boy aged 2 to 10 in good health and CMV-seronegative. Sequences were obtained from PBMCs. V and J are TRBV6-1 and TRBJ1-1; perhaps TRBD1 as D (6 bases). This CDR3 reads CASRALQGFKTEAFF. For the CDR3, the DNA is TGTGCCAGCAGGGCTCTTCAGGGGTTCAAGACTGAAGCTTTCTTT.